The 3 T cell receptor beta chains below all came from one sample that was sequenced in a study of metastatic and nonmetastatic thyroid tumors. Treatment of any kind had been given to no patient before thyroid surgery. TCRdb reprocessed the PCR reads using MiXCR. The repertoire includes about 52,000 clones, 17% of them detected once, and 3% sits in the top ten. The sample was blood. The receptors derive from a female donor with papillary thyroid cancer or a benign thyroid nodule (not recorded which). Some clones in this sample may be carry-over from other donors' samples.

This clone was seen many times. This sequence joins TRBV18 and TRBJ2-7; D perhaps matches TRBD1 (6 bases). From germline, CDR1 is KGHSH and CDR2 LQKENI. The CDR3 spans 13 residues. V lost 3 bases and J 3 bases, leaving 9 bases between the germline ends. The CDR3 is CASSPRDNYEQYF. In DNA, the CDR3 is TGTGCCAGCTCACCGAGGGACAACTACGAGCAGTACTTC.

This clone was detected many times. The CDR3: CAWSPISPTSETQYF. The CDR3 nucleotides are TGTGCCTGGAGCCCGATTTCCCCTACTAGCGAGACGCAGTATTTT. This chain uses TRBV30 with TRBJ2-3; 7 bases map to TRBD2. Germline V lookup: CDR1 GTSNPN, CDR2 SVGIG (reference sequence). J was trimmed by 9 bases and V by 3 bases; bases with no gene match: 15. The CDR3 is 15 residues long.

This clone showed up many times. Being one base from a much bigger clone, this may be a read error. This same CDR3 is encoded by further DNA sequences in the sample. CDR3: CASSARTSGIADTRYF. CDR3 in DNA: TGTGCCAGCAGTGCCAGGACTAGCGGGATCGCAGATACGCGGTATTTT. The chain joins TRBV27 to TRBJ2-3, with TRBD2 identical over 12 bases. There are 16 residues in the CDR3. Germline CDR1 is MNHEY and CDR2 is SMNVEV (reference sequence).